The 11 T cell receptor beta chains below all came from one sample that was sequenced in a study of blood T cell repertoires in COVID-19. Data came from immunoSEQ multiplex PCR; TCRdb stores just in-frame clones and leaves some out. The sample has approximately 93,000 clones; more than 70% are singletons. The material sequenced was peripheral blood. Receptors originate from a man in his sixties with acute or convalescent COVID-19.

This chain uses TRBV19 with TRBJ2-7; D is unresolved. The CDR3 sequence is 14 residues long. Germline CDR1 LNHDA, CDR2 SQIVND (reference sequence). The V gene lost 5 bases and the J gene lost 1 base, with 12 bases spanning the gap. The CDR3 nucleotides are TGTGCCAGTAGTGCGGAGATTTCATCCTACGAGCAGTACTTC. As protein: CASSAEISSYEQYF.

The rearrangement links TRBV5-1 to TRBJ2-2; no definite D call. V gave up 4 bases and J gave up 3 bases, with 10 bases separating them. Germline V gene data show CDR1 as SGHRS and CDR2 as YFSETQ. The CDR3 extends over 14 amino acids. The DNA of the CDR3 is TGCGCCAGCAGCCCACTATCGGACACCGGGGAGCTGTTTTTT. Its protein product is CASSPLSDTGELFF.

The V gene is TRBV4-2, the J gene TRBJ1-1; D is perhaps TRBD1 (5 bases). The V gene lost 0 bases and the J gene lost 2 bases, with 7 bases spanning the gap. Germline-derived CDR1 and CDR2 are LGHNA and YNFKEQ. The CDR3 loop spans 14 amino acids. CDR3 nucleotide sequence: TGTGCCAGCAGCCAAGACCAGGGTAACACTGAAGCTTTCTTT. It yields the protein CASSQDQGNTEAFF.

J is TRBJ2-7 and V is TRBV12-5; 7 nucleotides match TRBD1. The length of the CDR3 is 17 residues. The V and J ends lost 0 bases and 0 bases, in that order; junction bases with no gene match: 8. Germline V gene sequence: CDR1 LGHNT, CDR2 FRNRAP. CDR3 sequence: CASGLVLTGKSSYEQYF. DNA for the CDR3: TGTGCTAGTGGTTTGGTATTGACAGGGAAGAGCTCCTACGAGCAGTACTTC.

The chain employs TRBV29-1 and TRBJ2-1; a weak D match, TRBD2 (6 bases). Deletions cut 6 bases from V and 0 bases from J, with 15 bases between. The CDR3 length is 15 residues. CDR1 is SQVTM, CDR2 ANQGSEA, per germline. In DNA form, the CDR3 reads TGCAGCGTGAAGGTAACCGGGAGCTCCTACAATGAGCAGTTCTTC. Translated, it gives CSVKVTGSSYNEQFF.

In its sample, this clone was seen a few times. The rearrangement joins TRBV5-1 to TRBJ1-2; 11 bases line up with TRBD1. Trimming removed 3 bases from V and 0 bases from J; junction bases left unmatched: 4. The germline V gene has CDR1 SGHRS and CDR2 YFSETQ. There are 16 residues in the CDR3. This chain's CDR3 is CASSYTGQGANYGYTF. CDR3 nucleotide sequence: TGCGCCAGCAGCTATACGGGACAGGGGGCTAACTATGGCTACACCTTC. Filled out from reference TRBV5-1 and TRBJ1-2, the complete variable domain reads KAGVTQTPRYLIKTRGQQVTLSCSPISGHRSVSWYQQTPGQGLQFLFEYFSETQRNKGNFPGRFSGRQFSNSRSEMNVSTLELGDSALYLCASSYTGQGANYGYTFGSGTRLTVV.

A single count supports this clone. The CDR3 reads CATSDYGGGRETQYF. The CDR3 DNA sequence: TGTGCCACCAGTGATTACGGGGGAGGCAGGGAGACCCAGTACTTC. The genes are TRBV24-1 and TRBJ2-5, with D possibly TRBD2 on 6 matching bases. The V end was cut by 2 bases, the J end by 5 bases, with 14 bases between. The CDR3 spans 15 residues. Germline CDR1 is KGHDR and CDR2 is SFDVKD.

The CDR3 region is CASSVNRGQTQYF. CDR3 nucleotide sequence: TGTGCCAGCAGCGTTAACAGGGGGCAGACCCAGTACTTC. V gene TRBV7-2 combines with J gene TRBJ2-5, with 9 bases that match TRBD1. The CDR3 totals 13 residues. Germline loops: CDR1 SGHTA, CDR2 FQGNSA. J lost 6 bases, V lost 5 bases, and 4 bases had no gene match.

V usage is TRBV3-1 (or the pseudogene TRBV3-2) and J usage is TRBJ2-2; 8 positions match TRBD2. The CDR3 length is 16 residues. Germline CDR1 LGHDT, CDR2 YNNKEL (reference sequence). Unmatched junction bases numbered 5, after V lost 0 bases and J lost 5 bases. The DNA of the CDR3 is TGTGCCAGCAGCCAAGATGTCGGGAGGGGAACCGGGGAGCTGTTTTTT. Its translation is CASSQDVGRGTGELFF.

This chain links TRBV6-5 with TRBJ2-5, with a tentative D call TRBD2 (6 bases). CDR3 length: 14 residues. Germline CDR1 MNHEY, CDR2 SVGAGI. Deletions cut 8 bases from V and 3 bases from J, with 16 bases between. The CDR3 here is CASYTPGGKETQYF. Written as DNA, the CDR3 is TGTGCCAGCTACACCCCCGGGGGTAAAGAGACCCAGTACTTC.

The gene calls are TRBV7-8 and TRBJ1-3; D is unclear. Deletions cut 3 bases from V and 0 bases from J, with 15 bases between. CDR1 is SGHVS, CDR2 FQNEAQ, per germline. This CDR3 has 17 amino acids. The CDR3 is CASSFGSAELSGNTIYF. CDR3 nucleotide sequence: TGTGCCAGCAGCTTTGGGTCCGCGGAACTCTCTGGAAACACCATATATTTT.